The present T cell receptor (beta chain) was sequenced within a study of cytomegalovirus exposure and HLA in healthy donors. Study outcomes and limitations: Common viral pathogens seemed, in a later analysis, to connect with several of the most significant clusters. In a later analysis, a missense DCLRE1C variant was linked to TCR beta V- and J-gene trimming. The majority of TCR sequences were rare, yet some public TCRs appeared in many donors.

Use of 60 Vbeta and 13 Jbeta primers characterized the PCR. Measured with immunoSEQ multiplex PCR; TCRdb has only the in-frame clones, and not every one. Of under 70,000 clones in the sample, 65% to 70% were seen once. Healthy bone marrow donors made up the cohort. Germline V lookup: CDR1 SEHNR, CDR2 FQNEAQ (reference sequence). V was pared by 7 bases and J by 4 bases, with 10 bases between. This CDR3 spans 12 amino acids. Concerning this clone itself: The antigen remains unidentified.

Sequencing was performed on PBMCs. The source of this sequence is a woman aged 30 to 39 in good health and CMV-seronegative. The chain carries TRBV7-9 and TRBJ1-2; D not resolved. CDR3: CASTTNGYGYTF. DNA for the CDR3: TGTGCCAGCACCACCAACGGCTATGGCTACACCTTC.